This T cell receptor beta chain comes out of a study of shared clonotypes between healthy human individuals (dated by TCRdb to the early 2020s). Notes on the research overall: The cohort comprised two women and a few men aged 18 to 49 years. The study deeply sequenced blood TCR repertoires of several healthy adults to estimate repertoire size and the extent of clonotype sharing between individuals. Per donor, three plates each were used for CD4 naive and CD4 memory, two for CD8 naive, and one for CD8 memory. Libraries were prepared and TCR repertoires were sequenced by different laboratories using diverse techniques, in order to increase sequencing depth and limit assay-specific biases. Per donor, leukapheresis produced somewhere between about 0.9 and 10 billion PBMCs.

The research as a whole found: Only blood was sampled, and tissue TCR repertoires likely differ from those in blood. Higher generation probabilities were observed for clonotypes shared by all four sorted-subset donors than for non-shared clonotypes. When a handful of donors were compared, the shared fraction of clonotypes was 5% to 6.5% for naive CD4, about 4% for naive CD8, about 2.4% for memory CD4, and 0.35% to 0.4% for memory CD8. Even with the large sequencing depth, rarefaction of the sorted-subset datasets indicated that sequencing was incomplete. Estimated clonotype richness was generally larger for naive than for memory subsets. Because the study included a small number of donors, the genetic and exposure-history diversity represented was limited. Based on pairwise subsampling, the degree of clonotype sharing among donors was expected to be affected by sequencing depth.

Using the deep immunoSEQ assay, TCR CDR3 regions were amplified from genomic DNA by multiplex PCR. For each cell subset, the extracted genomic DNA was distributed evenly across all wells of several immunoSEQ 96-well plates, and each plate served as one replicate. For sorted subsets, roughly 200 ng of genomic DNA, equivalent to around 30,000 T cell genomes, went into each replicate PCR. The purified libraries were quantified using a Qubit 3.0 fluorometer, sized with a Bioanalyzer 2100, and then quantified again using the KAPA Library Quantification kit. Every immunoSEQ 96-well plate was sequenced on a dedicated single-read 150-cycle Illumina NextSeq 550 flow cell. For the original study's pipeline: Because the immunoSEQ output included only junctional sequences and no quality scores, the filtering could not be the same as the filtering used for full-length reads. Sequences were annotated with PyIR, a Python wrapper for IgBLAST v1.9, and V/J genes and CDR3 were assigned using IMGT germline references. Reads with weak V/J assignments (E-value above 1e-6), missing CDR3, stop codons, out-of-frame junctions, or ambiguous translated residues were removed. V3J clonotypes were defined as sequences sharing an identical inferred V gene, J gene, and CDR3 amino acid sequence. The percentage overlap between two repertoires was calculated by dividing the number of shared unique clonotypes by the size of the smaller repertoire. Three approaches were used to assess repertoire richness: RTK rarefaction, the Chao1 estimator, and Recon v2.1 estimates of unobserved clonotypes. Generation probabilities for all TCRbeta clonotypes obtained by the gDNA method from a handful of donors were computed using OLGA. TCRdb limited this immuneACCESS table to in-frame rearrangements with V and J called. A share of clones is missing; checked studies link under half to unresolved V genes, and the rest is unexplained. V and J calls and clone size are copied from that table; D and trimming were computed from the DNA. In this sample the table shows about 2.1 million clones, 85% to 95% of which occur a single time. Roughly 1.7% of the sample belongs to the ten largest clones.

For CDR1 and CDR2, the germline V gene lists SGDLS and YYNGEE. The CDR3 contains 14 residues, cysteine and phenylalanine counted. The only DNA kept is the CDR3, 42 bases in frame from the first base. V lost 4 bases and J lost 0 bases; the stretch between them is 11 bases long. Details on this clone: Its antigen is unknown. One base away there is no much larger clone; base qualities are not given.

CD8 naive samples were CD45RO-negative cells positively selected for CCR7, giving a CD45RA+CCR7+ population that excluded TemRA cells. Healthy HIV-negative adults with no recently reported acute infections or vaccinations were included as donors. Every donor was a Caucasian adult living in Nashville, Tennessee, USA. Blood was collected by leukapheresis, and PBMCs were isolated by Ficoll-Histopaque density gradient centrifugation and then cryopreserved in liquid nitrogen vapor phase. Analytical flow cytometry was used to check the purity and quantity of every magnetically sorted T cell population. Genomic DNA was isolated from each sorted fraction and quantified by UV absorbance on a Nanodrop 2000c.

The TCR originated in a man aged 18 to 29 in good health. Some clones in this sample may be carry-over from other donors' samples. The rearranged segments are TRBV9 and TRBJ2-7; the D match is possibly TRBD1 or TRBD2, with 5 bases aligned in each. Sequencing was carried out using naive CD8+ T cells from PBMCs. The label giving this sample's cell subset or site can be read as: CD45RA+CCR7+. The bases read TGTGCCAGCAGCTCCGGGGCTATCTCCTACGAGCAGTACTTC. Its protein product is CASSSGAISYEQYF.